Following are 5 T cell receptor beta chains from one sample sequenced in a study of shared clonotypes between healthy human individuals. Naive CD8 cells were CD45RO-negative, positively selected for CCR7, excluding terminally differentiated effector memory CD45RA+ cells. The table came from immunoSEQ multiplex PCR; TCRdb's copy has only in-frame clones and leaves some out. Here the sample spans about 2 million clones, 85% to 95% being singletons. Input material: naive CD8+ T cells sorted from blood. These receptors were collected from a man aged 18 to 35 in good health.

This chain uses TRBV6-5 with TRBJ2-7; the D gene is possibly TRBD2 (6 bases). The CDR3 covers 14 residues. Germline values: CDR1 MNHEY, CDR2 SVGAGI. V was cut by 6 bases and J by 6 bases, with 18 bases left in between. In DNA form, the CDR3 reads TGTGCCAGCAGCCGGGACTCTCAGGTTCGCGAGCAGTACTTC. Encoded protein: CASSRDSQVREQYF.

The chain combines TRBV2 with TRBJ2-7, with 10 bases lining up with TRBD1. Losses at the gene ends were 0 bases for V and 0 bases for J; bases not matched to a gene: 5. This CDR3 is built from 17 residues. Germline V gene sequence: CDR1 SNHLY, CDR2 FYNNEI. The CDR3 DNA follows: TGTGCCAGCAGTGAAGCGGGACAGGGGCGAAGCTCCTACGAGCAGTACTTC. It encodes CASSEAGQGRSSYEQYF.

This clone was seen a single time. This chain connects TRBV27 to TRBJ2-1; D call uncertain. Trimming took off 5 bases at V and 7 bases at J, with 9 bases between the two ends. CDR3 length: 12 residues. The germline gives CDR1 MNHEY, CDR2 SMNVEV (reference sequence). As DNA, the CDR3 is TGTGCCAGCAGTCCGCGTTGGAATGAGCAGTTCTTC. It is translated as CASSPRWNEQFF.

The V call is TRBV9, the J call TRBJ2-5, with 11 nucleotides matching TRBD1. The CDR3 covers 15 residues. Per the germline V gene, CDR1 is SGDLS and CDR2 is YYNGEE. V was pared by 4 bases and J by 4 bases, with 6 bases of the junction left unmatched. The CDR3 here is CASSLRTGGAETQYF. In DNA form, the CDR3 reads TGTGCCAGCAGCCTACGGACAGGGGGCGCAGAGACCCAGTACTTC. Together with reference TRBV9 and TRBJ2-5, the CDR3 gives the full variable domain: DSGVTQTPKHLITATGQRVTLRCSPRSGDLSVYWYQQSLDQGLQFLIQYYNGEERAKGNILERFSAQQFPDLHSELNLSSLELGDSALYFCASSLRTGGAETQYFGPGTRLLVL.

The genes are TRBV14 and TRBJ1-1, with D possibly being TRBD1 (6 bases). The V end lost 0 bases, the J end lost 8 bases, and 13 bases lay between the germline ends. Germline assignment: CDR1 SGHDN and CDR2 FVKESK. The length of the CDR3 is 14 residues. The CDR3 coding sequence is TGTGCCAGCAGCCAAGATTTTGGTGGGACAGAAGCTTTCTTT. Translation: CASSQDFGGTEAFF.